A single sample is the source of the 28 T cell receptor beta chains below, sequenced in a study of T-cell memory formation after mild COVID-19. TCRdb processed the 5' RACE reads anew with MiXCR; each CDR3 protein has one entry. Of 200,000 to 250,000 distinct CDR3 sequences in the sample, approximately 30% were seen once. Sequencing was done on a sample of PBMCs or a T cell subset sorted from them (not recorded which). These receptors all come from an adult woman who had mild COVID-19 (a few samples of this study predate the infection). Cell type and time point are not known.

This clonotype showed up many times. The chain recombines TRBV5-1 with TRBJ2-3, with D uncertain. This CDR3 has 14 amino acids. The germline V and J ends were trimmed by 1 base and 2 bases, with 8 bases remaining between them. CDR1 and CDR2 (germline): SGHRS, YFSETQ. CDR3 DNA: TGCGCCAGCAGCTTGAGAGTGGACACAGATACGCAGTATTTT. It is translated as CASSLRVDTDTQYF.

V is TRBV2 and J is TRBJ2-7; 13 bases map to TRBD2. The CDR3 length is 16 residues. CDR1 SNHLY and CDR2 FYNNEI come from the germline V gene. V shed 8 bases, J shed 1 base, and the junction held 8 bases outside the gene matches. The CDR3 loop reads CASLWTSGGLSYEQYF. Here the CDR3 DNA reads TGTGCCAGCCTATGGACTAGCGGGGGATTATCCTACGAGCAGTACTTC.

The table lists this clonotype with a few counts. The rearrangement uses TRBV6-2 or TRBV6-3 and TRBJ2-1; tentatively, D is TRBD2 (6 bases). The length of the CDR3 is 20 residues. V was trimmed by 5 bases and J by 0 bases, leaving 26 bases between them. Germline assignment: CDR1 MNHEY and CDR2 SVGEGT. The CDR3 spells CASSDLVAQNRGSSYNEQFF. The DNA of the CDR3 is TGTGCCAGCAGTGACCTTGTCGCTCAGAATCGGGGGAGCTCCTACAATGAGCAGTTCTTC.

This clonotype came up a few times. The rearrangement uses TRBV29-1 and TRBJ2-3, with D tentatively TRBD1 or TRBD2 (7 bases each). In germline, CDR1 is SQVTM, CDR2 ANQGSEA. This CDR3 has 13 residues. Trimming shortened V by 5 bases and J by 2 bases, and 11 bases separated the two germline ends. The CDR3 sequence is CSVWEGATDTQYF. CDR3 bases: TGCAGCGTTTGGGAGGGGGCCACAGATACGCAGTATTTT.

The chain employs TRBV7-2 and TRBJ2-5; D is perhaps TRBD2 (5 bases). V was shortened by 5 bases and J by 5 bases, with 15 bases between the two germline ends. Germline assignment: CDR1 SGHTA and CDR2 FQGNSA. CDR3 length equals 14 residues. CDR3 sequence: CASSPPAGGETQYF. DNA for the CDR3: TGTGCCAGCAGCCCCCCGGCGGGCGGGGAGACCCAGTACTTC.

This clonotype was seen more than once but under ten times. The chain uses TRBV28 and TRBJ2-1; D ambiguous. Germline V gives CDR1 MDHEN, CDR2 SYDVKM. The V and J ends lost 5 bases and 3 bases respectively, with 14 bases between them. This CDR3 comprises 15 residues. CDR3 nucleotide sequence: TGTGCCAGCAGTCTCTTGTCGGTGATCTACAATGAGCAGTTCTTC. This encodes CASSLLSVIYNEQFF. Full variable domain (missing parts from reference TRBV28 and TRBJ2-1): DVKVTQSSRYLVKRTGEKVFLECVQDMDHENMFWYRQDPGLGLRLIYFSYDVKMKEKGDIPEGYSVSREKKERFSLILESASTNQTSMYLCASSLLSVIYNEQFFGPGTRLTVL.

This rearrangement joins TRBV4-1 to TRBJ2-2; tentative D call: TRBD1 (6 bases). V gave up 0 bases and J gave up 1 base, with 12 bases separating them. The CDR3 contains 17 residues. In germline, CDR1 is MGHRA, CDR2 YSYEKL. The CDR3 DNA reads TGCGCCAGCAGCCAAGATGAACAGGGCGAGAACACCGGGGAGCTGTTTTTT. It translates to CASSQDEQGENTGELFF.

This clonotype was picked up a small number of times. The chain's CDR3 is CASSPPLGQGQHVSGANVLTF. The DNA for the CDR3 is TGTGCCAGCTCACCACCGTTGGGTCAGGGACAGCATGTCTCTGGGGCCAACGTCCTGACTTTC. The chain couples TRBV18 to TRBJ2-6; TRBD1 matches 7 bases. Trimming cost V 0 bases and J 0 bases; bases outside gene matches: 14. This CDR3 comprises 21 residues. Germline V gene lookup returns CDR1 KGHSH and CDR2 LQKENI.

The CDR3 spells CASSSGTAGYTF. DNA of the CDR3: TGTGCCAGCAGTTCCGGGACAGCTGGCTACACCTTC. This chain links TRBV6-5 with TRBJ1-2; TRBD1 matches at 7 bases. CDR1 MNHEY and CDR2 SVGAGI come from the germline V gene. The CDR3 sequence is 12 residues long. With V trimmed by 4 bases and J by 7 bases, 3 bases remained unmatched.

This rearrangement joins TRBV20-1 to TRBJ1-1; D unresolved. V lost 6 bases, J lost 4 bases, and 15 bases lay in between. The CDR3 has 13 residues. Germline CDR1 and CDR2: DFQATT and SNEGSKA (reference sequence). CDR3 nucleotides: TGCAGTGCCCCTAATATCTGGGGCACTGAAGCTTTCTTT. Its translation is CSAPNIWGTEAFF.

In its sample, this clonotype was seen a few times. This chain links TRBV3-1 with TRBJ2-7; 12 nucleotides agree with TRBD2. In germline, CDR1 is LGHDT, CDR2 YNNKEL (reference sequence). The CDR3 spans 15 residues. Unmatched junction bases numbered 2, after V lost 3 bases and J lost 2 bases. The CDR3: CASSQSSGGAYEQYF. The CDR3 DNA sequence: TGTGCCAGCAGCCAGTCTAGCGGGGGGGCCTACGAGCAGTACTTC.

This chain joins TRBV12-3 or TRBV12-4 and TRBJ1-5, with D possibly TRBD1 on 6 matching bases. Between the trimmed V and J ends, which lost 7 bases and 5 bases, there was a span of 15 bases. The CDR3 runs to 14 residues. The CDR3 loop is CASTYREPDQPQHF. The CDR3 nucleotides are TGTGCCAGCACATACAGGGAGCCAGATCAGCCCCAGCATTTT.

The CDR3 reads CATSRAPRTEAFF. CDR3 in DNA: TGTGCCACCAGCAGGGCCCCCCGCACTGAAGCTTTCTTT. The chain employs TRBV15 and TRBJ1-1, with D unresolved. This CDR3 spans 13 amino acids. Between the trimmed V and J ends, which lost 3 bases and 4 bases, there was a span of 9 bases. Germline V gives CDR1 LNHNV, CDR2 YYDKDF (reference sequence).

This clonotype was detected only a few times. The V gene is TRBV27, the J gene TRBJ2-7, with 9 bases aligning to TRBD1. CDR1 MNHEY and CDR2 SMNVEV come from the germline V gene (reference sequence). The V and J ends lost 4 bases and 7 bases, in that order; junction bases with no gene match: 8. The CDR3 covers 14 residues. The CDR3 sequence: CASSSRDRVKEQYF. The DNA of the CDR3 is TGTGCCAGCAGTTCAAGGGACAGGGTAAAGGAGCAGTACTTC.

CDR3 DNA: TGTGCCAGCAGCTTAAAGGGATATTACGACGAGCAGTACTTC. Translated: CASSLKGYYDEQYF. This rearrangement joins TRBV7-3 to TRBJ2-7; no firm D call. Trimming shortened V by 1 base and J by 5 bases, and 12 bases separated the two germline ends. The CDR3 spans 14 residues. The V gene's germline CDR1 is SGHTA and CDR2 FQGTGA.

There are a few counts of this clonotype. V and J are TRBV4-1 and TRBJ1-5; D not resolved. CDR1 is MGHRA, CDR2 YSYEKL, per germline. The CDR3 extends over 13 amino acids. Trimming took off 6 bases at V and 5 bases at J, with 11 bases between the two ends. As DNA, the CDR3 is TGCGCCAGCAGAAGGGATTTAGATCAGCCCCAGCATTTT. Its protein product is CASRRDLDQPQHF.

In its sample, this clonotype was seen many times. The J gene is TRBJ2-2, the V gene TRBV4-3, with 7 bases aligning to TRBD2. Germline trimming cut 2 bases from V and 4 bases from J; bases unmatched to any gene: 10. Germline lookup yields CDR1 LGHNA and CDR2 YSLEER. CDR3 size: 17 residues. Written as DNA, the CDR3 is TGCGCCAGCAGCCAATCACTGACCGGGAGGATCACCGGGGAGCTGTTTTTT. Amino acids: CASSQSLTGRITGELFF.

This rearrangement joins TRBV21-1 to TRBJ2-1; TRBD2, as called in the table, went unchecked against the DNA. TRBV21-1 is reported as a pseudogene. The CDR3 is 17 amino acids. The CDR3 nucleotides are TGTGCCAGCGCTCCGACTAGCGGGAGGGCCCCCTACAATGAGCAGTTCTTC. Encoded protein: CASAPTSGRAPYNEQFF.

The CDR3 is CASSLVSLNEQYF. In nucleotides, the CDR3 is TGTGCCAGCAGCTTGGTATCGCTGAACGAGCAGTACTTC. The V call is TRBV5-4, the J call TRBJ2-7, with unresolved D. Germline V gene data show CDR1 as SGHNT and CDR2 as YYREEE (reference sequence). CDR3 length equals 13 residues. V lost 0 bases, J lost 5 bases, and 9 bases lay in between. Full variable domain (remainder filled in from reference TRBV5-4 and TRBJ2-7): ETGVTQSPTHLIKTRGQQVTLRCSSQSGHNTVSWYQQALGQGPQFIFQYYREEENGRGNFPPRFSGLQFPNYSSELNVNALELDDSALYLCASSLVSLNEQYFGPGTRLTVT.

V usage is TRBV7-2 and J usage is TRBJ1-1, with D unclear. There are 11 residues in the CDR3. The germline V and J ends were trimmed by 5 bases and 3 bases, with 4 bases remaining between them. Germline V CDR1 and CDR2: SGHTA, FQGNSA. The DNA for the CDR3 is TGTGCCAGCAGCCCGTACACTGAAGCTTTCTTT. Amino acids: CASSPYTEAFF.

The rearrangement joins TRBV4-1 to TRBJ2-1, with TRBD2 matching 12 bases. V was clipped by 2 bases and J by 7 bases; unmatched bases: 3. The CDR3 sequence is 15 residues long. Germline CDR1 MGHRA, CDR2 YSYEKL. For the CDR3, the DNA is TGCGCCAGCAGCCAACTAGCGGGGGGGCGGAATGAGCAGTTCTTC. Translating it yields CASSQLAGGRNEQFF.

This clonotype was seen once. The genes are TRBV6-1 and TRBJ2-3; D uncertain. Germline-derived CDR1 and CDR2 are MNHNS and SASEGT. The CDR3 consists of 14 residues. Trimming shortened V by 1 base and J by 3 bases, and 8 bases separated the two germline ends. CDR3 nucleotide sequence: TGTGCCAGCAGTGAAGACACCATTACAGATACGCAGTATTTT. Residues: CASSEDTITDTQYF.

The chain has TRBV12-3 or TRBV12-4 and TRBJ2-5; D gene unclear. Trimming removed 1 base from V and 1 base from J, with 10 bases in between. The CDR3 contains 15 residues. The CDR3 nucleotides are TGTGCCAGCAGTTTAGGCTGGGCGGTCCAAGAGACCCAGTACTTC. Translating it yields CASSLGWAVQETQYF.

This clonotype has only a few counts. J is TRBJ2-6 and V is TRBV7-8, with a tentative D call TRBD2 (5 bases). The CDR3 is 20 residues long. Trimming removed 5 bases from V and 0 bases from J, with 23 bases in between. Per germline, CDR1 SGHVS and CDR2 FQNEAQ. CDR3 bases: TGTGCCAGCAGCCGACAAAGAAGCGGCCTAATGCCCTCTGGGGCCAACGTCCTGACTTTC. Its protein is CASSRQRSGLMPSGANVLTF.

The chain combines TRBV12-3 or TRBV12-4 with TRBJ1-2; D is ambiguous. V was pared by 6 bases and J by 7 bases, with 9 bases between. This CDR3 region has 11 residues. The CDR3: CASSLLGGYTF. In DNA, the CDR3 is TGTGCCAGCAGCCTTCTGGGTGGCTACACCTTC.

This clonotype was seen repeatedly, ten times or more. V gene TRBV29-1 combines with J gene TRBJ2-1; 8 bases agree with TRBD2. Germline lookup yields CDR1 SQVTM and CDR2 ANQGSEA. V lost 7 bases and J lost 9; bases outside the gene matches: 8. The CDR3 sequence is 12 residues long. CDR3 bases: TGCAGCGCCCGGACTAGCTGGGGTGAGCAGTTCTTC. Amino acid sequence: CSARTSWGEQFF.

This clonotype has only a few counts. The chain has TRBV7-9 and TRBJ2-3; D may correspond to TRBD1 or TRBD2 (6 bases each). CDR3 length: 14 residues. The germline V and J ends were trimmed by 2 bases and 5 bases, with 11 bases remaining between them. Per the germline V gene, CDR1 is SEHNR and CDR2 is FQNEAQ (reference sequence). In nucleotides, the CDR3 is TGTGCCAGCAGCTTAAGGGGGGCAGGAGATACGCAGTATTTT. Encoded protein: CASSLRGAGDTQYF.

The V call is TRBV11-1, the J call TRBJ2-7; 15 bases are a match to TRBD2. V was pared by 5 bases and J by 2 bases, with 10 bases of the junction left unmatched. The germline V gene encodes CDR1 SGHAT and CDR2 FQDESV (reference sequence). CDR3 length equals 18 residues. CDR3 loop: CASSHGLAGGTTTYEQYF. CDR3 nucleotide sequence: TGTGCCAGCAGCCATGGACTAGCGGGAGGGACAACAACCTACGAGCAGTACTTC.